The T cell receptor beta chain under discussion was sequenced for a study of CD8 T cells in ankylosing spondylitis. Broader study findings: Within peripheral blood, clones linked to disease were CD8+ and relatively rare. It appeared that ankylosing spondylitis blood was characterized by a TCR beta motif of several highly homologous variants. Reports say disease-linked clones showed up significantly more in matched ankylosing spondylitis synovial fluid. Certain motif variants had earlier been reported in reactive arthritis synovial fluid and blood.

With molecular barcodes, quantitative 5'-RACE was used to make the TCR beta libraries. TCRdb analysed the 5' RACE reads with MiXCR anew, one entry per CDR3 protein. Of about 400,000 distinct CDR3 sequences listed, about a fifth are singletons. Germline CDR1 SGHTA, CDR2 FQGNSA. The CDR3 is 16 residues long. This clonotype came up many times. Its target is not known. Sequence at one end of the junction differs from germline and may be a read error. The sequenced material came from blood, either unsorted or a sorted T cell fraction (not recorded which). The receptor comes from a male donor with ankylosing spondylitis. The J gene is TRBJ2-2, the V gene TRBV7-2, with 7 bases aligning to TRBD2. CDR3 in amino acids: CASSLVAGANTGELFF. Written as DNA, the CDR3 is TGTGCCAGCAGTTTAGTTGCGGGAGCGAACACCGGGGAGCTGTTTTTT.